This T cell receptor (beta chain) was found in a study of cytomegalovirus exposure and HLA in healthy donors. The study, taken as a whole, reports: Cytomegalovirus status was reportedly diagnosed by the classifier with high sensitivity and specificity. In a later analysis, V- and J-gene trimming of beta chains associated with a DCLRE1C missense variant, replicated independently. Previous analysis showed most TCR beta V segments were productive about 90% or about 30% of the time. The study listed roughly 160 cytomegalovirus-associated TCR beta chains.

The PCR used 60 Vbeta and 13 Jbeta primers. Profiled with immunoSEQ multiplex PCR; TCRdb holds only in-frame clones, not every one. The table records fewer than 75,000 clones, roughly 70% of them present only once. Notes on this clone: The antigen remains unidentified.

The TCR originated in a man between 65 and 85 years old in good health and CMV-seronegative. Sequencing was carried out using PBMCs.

CDR3: CASSVSGQPDTEAFF. CDR3 coding DNA: TGTGCCAGCAGCGTTTCGGGACAGCCAGACACTGAAGCTTTCTTT. This rearrangement joins TRBV9 to TRBJ1-1; 7 nucleotides agree with TRBD1. Losses at the gene ends were 2 bases for V and 3 bases for J; bases not matched to a gene: 7. In germline, CDR1 is SGDLS, CDR2 YYNGEE. This CDR3 spans 15 amino acids.